This T cell receptor (beta chain) was captured by sequencing in a study of identical twins. Study results and limitations: Sharing of beta out-of-frame sequences by twins showed a weaker excess. Low generation-probability sequences were in excess among twin-shared out-of-frame alpha sequences.

From the 5' RACE reads, TCRdb called clonotypes with MiXCR, one entry per CDR3 protein. The sample lists roughly 290,000 distinct CDR3 sequences; roughly 9.7% were seen once. This clonotype has ten or more counts. Its specificity is not known. Another study also made use of these data, one on yellow fever vaccine responses in identical twins.

The TCR was taken from a woman aged 18-29 years in good health. Sequenced sample: CD8+ T cells sorted from blood.

In DNA form, the CDR3 reads TGTGCCAGCAGTTTGGTATCTCAAGAGACCCAGTACTTC. Translation: CASSLVSQETQYF. The chain carries TRBV12-3 or TRBV12-4 and TRBJ2-5; no clear D. V lost 3 bases, J lost 2 bases, and 7 bases lay in between. CDR3 size: 13 residues.